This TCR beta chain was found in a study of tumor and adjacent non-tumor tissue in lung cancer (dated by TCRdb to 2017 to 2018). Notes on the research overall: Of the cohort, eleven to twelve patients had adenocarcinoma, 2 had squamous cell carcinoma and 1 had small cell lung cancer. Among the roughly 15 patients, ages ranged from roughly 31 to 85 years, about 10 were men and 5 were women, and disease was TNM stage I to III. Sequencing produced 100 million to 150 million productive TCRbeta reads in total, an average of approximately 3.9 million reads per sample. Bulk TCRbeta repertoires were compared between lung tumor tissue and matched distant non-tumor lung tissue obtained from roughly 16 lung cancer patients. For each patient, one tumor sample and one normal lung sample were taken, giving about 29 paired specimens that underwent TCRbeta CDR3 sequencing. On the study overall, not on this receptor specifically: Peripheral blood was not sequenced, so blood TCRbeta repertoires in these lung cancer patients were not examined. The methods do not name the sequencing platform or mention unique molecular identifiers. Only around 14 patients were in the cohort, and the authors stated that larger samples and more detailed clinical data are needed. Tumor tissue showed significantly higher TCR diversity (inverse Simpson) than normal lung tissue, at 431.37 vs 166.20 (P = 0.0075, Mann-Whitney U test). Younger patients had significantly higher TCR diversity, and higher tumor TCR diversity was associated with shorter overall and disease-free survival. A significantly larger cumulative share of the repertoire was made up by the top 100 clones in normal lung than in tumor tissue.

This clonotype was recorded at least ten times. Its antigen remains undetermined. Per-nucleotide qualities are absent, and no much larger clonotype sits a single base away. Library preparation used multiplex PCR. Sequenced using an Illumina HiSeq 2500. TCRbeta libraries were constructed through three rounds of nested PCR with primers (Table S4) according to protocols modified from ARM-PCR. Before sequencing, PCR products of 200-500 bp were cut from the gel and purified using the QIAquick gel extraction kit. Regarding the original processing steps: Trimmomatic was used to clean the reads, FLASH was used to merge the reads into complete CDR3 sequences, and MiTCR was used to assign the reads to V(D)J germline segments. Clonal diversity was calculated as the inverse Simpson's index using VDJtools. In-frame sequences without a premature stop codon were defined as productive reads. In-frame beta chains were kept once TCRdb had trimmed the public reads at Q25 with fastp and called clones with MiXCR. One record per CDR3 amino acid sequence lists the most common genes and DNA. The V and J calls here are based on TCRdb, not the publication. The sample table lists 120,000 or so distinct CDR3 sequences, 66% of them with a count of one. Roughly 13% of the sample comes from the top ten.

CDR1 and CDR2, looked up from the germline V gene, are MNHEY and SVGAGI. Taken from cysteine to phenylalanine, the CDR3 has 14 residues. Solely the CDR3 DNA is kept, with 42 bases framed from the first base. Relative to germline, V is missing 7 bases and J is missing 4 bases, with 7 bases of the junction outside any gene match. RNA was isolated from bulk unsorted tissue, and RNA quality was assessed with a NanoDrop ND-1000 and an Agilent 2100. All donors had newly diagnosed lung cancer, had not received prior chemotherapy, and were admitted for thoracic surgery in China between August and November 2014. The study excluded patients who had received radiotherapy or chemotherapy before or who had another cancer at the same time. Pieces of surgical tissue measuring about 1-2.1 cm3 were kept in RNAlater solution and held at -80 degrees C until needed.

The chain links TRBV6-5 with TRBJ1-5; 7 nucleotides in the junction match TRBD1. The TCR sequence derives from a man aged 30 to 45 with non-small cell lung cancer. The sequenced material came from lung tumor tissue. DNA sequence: TGTGCCAGCAAACCGACAGGGAAGAATCAGCCCCAGCATTTT. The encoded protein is CASKPTGKNQPQHF.